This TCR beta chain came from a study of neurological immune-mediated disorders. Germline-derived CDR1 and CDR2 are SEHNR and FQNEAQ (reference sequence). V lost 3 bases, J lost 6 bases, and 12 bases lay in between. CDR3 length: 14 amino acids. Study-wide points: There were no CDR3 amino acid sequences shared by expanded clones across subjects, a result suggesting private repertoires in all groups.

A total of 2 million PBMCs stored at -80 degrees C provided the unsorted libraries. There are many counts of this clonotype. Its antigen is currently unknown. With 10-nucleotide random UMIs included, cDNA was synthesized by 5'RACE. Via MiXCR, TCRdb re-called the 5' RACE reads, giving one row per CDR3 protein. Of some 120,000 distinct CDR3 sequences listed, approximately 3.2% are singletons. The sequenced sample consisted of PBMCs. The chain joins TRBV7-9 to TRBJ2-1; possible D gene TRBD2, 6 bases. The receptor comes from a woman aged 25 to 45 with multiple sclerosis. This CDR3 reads CASSFLFSGNEQFF. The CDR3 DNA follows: TGTGCCAGCAGCTTTCTCTTTAGCGGCAATGAGCAGTTCTTC. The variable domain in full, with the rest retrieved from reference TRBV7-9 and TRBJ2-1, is DTGVSQNPRHKITKRGQNVTFRCDPISEHNRLYWYRQTLGQGPEFLTYFQNEAQLEKSRLLSDRFSAERPKGSFSTLEIQRTEQGDSAMYLCASSFLFSGNEQFFGPGTRLTVL.